Included here is one T cell receptor beta chain sequence, with context. This record belongs to a study of tumor-infiltrating lymphocytes in localized non-small cell lung cancer. This CDR3 has 12 residues. V was clipped by 8 bases and J by 1 base, with 9 bases between them. The germline CDR1 and CDR2 sequences are MNHNS and SASEGT. Profiling relied on immunoSEQ multiplex PCR, and the TCRdb table lists in-frame clones only, not all of them. The data show 9,500 to 10,000 clones, approximately 78% seen once. Sequencing was carried out using lung tumor tissue. The receptor was derived from a human donor with non-small cell lung cancer. The V call is TRBV6-1, the J call TRBJ2-7; D possibly corresponds to TRBD2 (5 bases). CDR3 DNA sequence: TGTGCCAGCGGTTCGGGATCCTACGAGCAGTACTTC. Protein: CASGSGSYEQYF.